This T cell receptor (beta chain) was obtained from a study of cytomegalovirus exposure and HLA in healthy donors. This CDR3 is 18 amino acids long. CDR1 and CDR2 (germline): MGHRA, YSYEKL. These donors, healthy bone marrow donors, were studied. Notes on the study in general: Reported performance of the classifier showed diagnosis of cytomegalovirus status with high specificity and sensitivity. Testing in vitro showed three CMV-associated chains specific for CMV antigens.

Primers: 60 Vbeta forward and 13 Jbeta reverse. TCRdb's table, derived via immunoSEQ multiplex PCR, lists solely in-frame clones and lacks some. The sample lists approximately 170,000 clones, approximately 67% occurring once. In regard to this clone: Antigen unknown. One end of the junction does not line up with germline, which may come from a read error.

The clonotype comes from a man aged 35-49 years in good health and CMV-seronegative. Sequencing was carried out using PBMCs. The gene calls are TRBV4-1 and TRBJ2-3; 12 nucleotides match TRBD2. CDR3 sequence reads: CAGSQDSWTSGTTDTQYF. CDR3 bases: TGCGCCGGCAGCCAAGATTCTTGGACTAGCGGGACCACAGATACGCAGTATTTT.